A single sample gave rise to the 27 T cell receptor beta chains below, sequenced in a study of cytomegalovirus exposure and HLA in healthy donors. The PCR ran on 60 Vbeta and 13 Jbeta primers. Some clones are missing from TCRdb's copy, which holds only in-frame ones; the method was immunoSEQ multiplex PCR. This repertoire shows under 200,000 clones, roughly 85% found once; its top ten account for 0.69%. Source material: PBMCs. Receptors originate from a woman aged 40 to 50 in good health and CMV-seronegative.

Written as DNA, the CDR3 is TGCGCCAGCAGCTTGTTATTGGCAGGAAGCAATGGCTACACCTTC. This sequence encodes CASSLLLAGSNGYTF. The chain links TRBV5-1 to TRBJ1-2; D remains ambiguous. V shed 1 base and J shed 6 bases, with 16 bases lying between them. The CDR3 spans 15 residues. Germline V gene lookup returns CDR1 SGHRS and CDR2 YFSETQ.

This clone was seen only a few times. This sequence joins TRBV7-9 and TRBJ2-1; the D gene is possibly TRBD2 (6 bases). CDR1 is SEHNR, CDR2 FQNEAQ, per germline (reference sequence). This CDR3 spans 15 amino acids. The germline V and J ends were trimmed by 3 bases and 4 bases, with 13 bases remaining between them. CDR3 loop: CASSLAGTLYNEQFF. Written as DNA, the CDR3 is TGTGCCAGCAGCTTGGCAGGGACTCTATACAATGAGCAGTTCTTC.

This rearrangement joins TRBV7-8 to TRBJ1-2; maybe TRBD1 (5 bases). The CDR3 covers 12 residues. The V gene's germline CDR1 is SGHVS and CDR2 FQNEAQ. V lost 2 bases and J lost 8, with 9 bases in between. CDR3 sequence: CASSLKGEGYTF. CDR3 DNA sequence: TGTGCCAGCAGCTTAAAAGGGGAAGGCTACACCTTC.

This clone was counted a few times. J is TRBJ1-1 and V is TRBV5-4; D not certain. With 0 bases removed from V and 3 bases from J, the gap between germline ends came to 6 bases. Germline V gene data show CDR1 as SGHNT and CDR2 as YYREEE (reference sequence). CDR3 size: 13 residues. CDR3 in DNA: TGTGCCAGCAGCTTGGGGAGTTACACTGAAGCTTTCTTT. It codes for CASSLGSYTEAFF.

The V gene is TRBV6-6, the J gene TRBJ2-3; D unresolved. CDR3 length: 12 residues. Germline CDR1 and CDR2: MNHNY and SVGAGI (reference sequence). The ends were cut back, 2 bases at V and 4 bases at J, with 4 bases in the middle. The CDR3 loop is CASSYRADTQYF. CDR3 nucleotides: TGTGCCAGCAGTTACCGGGCAGATACGCAGTATTTT.

To note about this clone: This CDR3 is also generated by other DNA sequences in the sample. This rearrangement joins TRBV11-3 to TRBJ1-1; D unresolved. The CDR3 contains 11 residues. Germline V lookup: CDR1 SGHNT, CDR2 YENEEA. V lost 1 base to trimming and J lost 6 bases, with 3 bases between them. In DNA, the CDR3 is TGTGCCAGCAGCTTAGCTGCTGAAGCTTTCTTT. Translated: CASSLAAEAFF.

This clone was picked up a small number of times. The chain has TRBV6-5 and TRBJ1-1, with a possible D match to TRBD1 (5 bases). The germline V gene has CDR1 MNHEY and CDR2 SVGAGI. The germline V and J ends were trimmed by 0 bases and 1 base, with 12 bases remaining between them. The CDR3 contains 16 residues. The CDR3 region is CASSYSVVQGNTEAFF. The CDR3 DNA reads TGTGCCAGCAGTTACTCGGTCGTTCAGGGGAACACTGAAGCTTTCTTT.

This chain connects TRBV7-9 to TRBJ2-4; 7 bases fit TRBD2. Trimming at V came to 1 base and at J to 6 bases, leaving 6 bases not matched to a gene. CDR1 SEHNR and CDR2 FQNEAQ come from the germline V gene (reference sequence). This CDR3 comprises 15 residues. The CDR3 protein is CASSLGWGGTNIQYF. CDR3 DNA sequence: TGTGCCAGCAGCTTAGGCTGGGGGGGAACAAACATTCAGTACTTC. The full variable domain, in which reference TRBV7-9 and TRBJ2-4 provide the parts outside the CDR3, is DTGVSQNPRHKITKRGQNVTFRCDPISEHNRLYWYRQTLGQGPEFLTYFQNEAQLEKSRLLSDRFSAERPKGSFSTLEIQRTEQGDSAMYLCASSLGWGGTNIQYFGAGTRLSVL.

The V and J genes are TRBV9 and TRBJ2-2, with D maybe TRBD1 (5 bases). V was trimmed by 3 bases and J by 5 bases, leaving 17 bases between them. This CDR3 is built from 16 residues. CDR1 is SGDLS, CDR2 YYNGEE, per germline. The CDR3 here is CASSGYPGLTTGELFF. CDR3 nucleotides: TGTGCCAGCAGCGGATACCCAGGGTTGACGACCGGGGAGCTGTTTTTT.

The V gene is TRBV27, the J gene TRBJ2-3; TRBD1 is a possible D gene (6 bases). Germline-derived CDR1 and CDR2 are MNHEY and SMNVEV (reference sequence). The ends were cut back, 3 bases at V and 6 bases at J, with 7 bases in the middle. The CDR3 has 12 residues. The CDR3 sequence is CASSFQGDTQYF. CDR3 nucleotide sequence: TGTGCCAGCAGTTTCCAGGGGGATACGCAGTATTTT.

Comments on this clone: The sample holds other DNA sequences that translate to the same CDR3. V usage is TRBV5-6 and J usage is TRBJ2-5; 8 nucleotides align to TRBD2. The junction had 6 bases not matched to a gene; V was cut back by 5 bases and J by 0 bases. The CDR3 runs to 15 residues. The germline CDR1 and CDR2 sequences are SGHDT and YYEEEE. The CDR3 nucleotides are TGTGCCAGCAGTTTAGCGGGAAAGTACCAAGAGACCCAGTACTTC. The encoded protein is CASSLAGKYQETQYF.

V gene TRBV6-1 combines with J gene TRBJ1-1; possibly TRBD1 for D (6 bases). V lost 6 bases and J 11 bases, leaving 13 bases between the germline ends. Germline loops: CDR1 MNHNS, CDR2 SASEGT. The CDR3 totals 11 residues. Here the CDR3 reads CASSLDRIAFF. The DNA of the CDR3 is TGTGCCAGCAGCCTAGACAGGATTGCTTTCTTT.

V gene TRBV4-1 combines with J gene TRBJ2-1; 7 bases line up with TRBD1. Losses at the gene ends were 6 bases for V and 6 bases for J; bases not matched to a gene: 20. The CDR3 extends over 18 amino acids. CDR1 and CDR2 from the germline V gene are MGHRA and YSYEKL. The CDR3 protein is CASRLSESADRSGNEQFF. The CDR3 DNA is TGCGCCAGCAGGTTAAGTGAGTCGGCGGACAGGTCTGGCAATGAGCAGTTCTTC.

J is TRBJ2-5 and V is TRBV7-2, with 12 bases matching TRBD2. The V and J ends lost 1 base and 2 bases, in that order; junction bases with no gene match: 8. Germline CDR1 reads SGHTA; CDR2 reads FQGNSA. This CDR3 comprises 18 residues. CDR3 DNA: TGTGCCAGCAGCTTAGGACCAACTAGCGGGAGGCTACAAGAGACCCAGTACTTC. Residues: CASSLGPTSGRLQETQYF.

The gene calls are TRBV6-1 and TRBJ1-2; 7 bases line up with TRBD1. The CDR3 contains 13 residues. CDR1 and CDR2 from the germline V gene are MNHNS and SASEGT. J gave up 8 bases and V 7 bases, and 10 bases lay outside the gene matches. The CDR3 is CASTPTGTLGYTF. The CDR3 region has the DNA TGTGCCAGCACCCCGACAGGGACCCTCGGCTACACCTTC.

The rearrangement joins TRBV19 to TRBJ1-6, with D perhaps matching TRBD1 (5 bases). CDR3 length: 14 amino acids. The V end lost 7 bases, the J end lost 6 bases, and 13 bases lay between the germline ends. The germline V gene encodes CDR1 LNHDA and CDR2 SQIVND (reference sequence). The CDR3 spells CASKSGTPNSPLHF. The CDR3 DNA reads as TGTGCCAGTAAGTCCGGGACTCCTAATTCACCCCTCCACTTT.

The rearrangement links TRBV28 to TRBJ2-2, with a possible D match to TRBD2 (6 bases). Trimming removed 6 bases at V and 5 bases at J, with 7 bases between. Per germline, CDR1 MDHEN and CDR2 SYDVKM. The CDR3 extends over 12 amino acids. The CDR3 DNA reads as TGTGCCAGCAGGGAGGGGACCGGGGAGCTGTTTTTT. The encoded protein is CASREGTGELFF.

The chain has TRBV2 and TRBJ2-2; D may be TRBD1 (6 bases). Germline V CDR1 and CDR2: SNHLY, FYNNEI. This CDR3 region has 14 residues. Trimming pared 8 bases from V and 4 bases from J, leaving 14 bases between. DNA of the CDR3: TGTGCCAGCGGGCGACAGGCGAGCACCGGGGAGCTGTTTTTT. Translated: CASGRQASTGELFF.

The chain is built from TRBV6-1 and TRBJ1-4; D is unclear. The germline V and J ends were trimmed by 8 bases and 10 bases, with 8 bases remaining between them. The CDR3 is 10 amino acids. CDR1 is MNHNS, CDR2 SASEGT, per germline. DNA of the CDR3: TGTGCCAGCCGACGAGGAAAACTGTTTTTT. It codes for CASRRGKLFF.

The CDR3 nucleotides read TGTGCCAGCAGCGGACAGGGGTCGTCTAATGAAAAACTGTTTTTT. Translating gives CASSGQGSSNEKLFF. The chain has TRBV9 and TRBJ1-4; 8 bases are a match to TRBD1. V dropped 3 bases and J dropped 3; count of bases not matched to a gene: 4. Looked up from germline, CDR1 is SGDLS and CDR2 is YYNGEE. This CDR3 spans 15 amino acids.

The chain has TRBV27 and TRBJ1-1, with D possibly TRBD1 on 6 matching bases. The CDR3 totals 15 residues. The germline gives CDR1 MNHEY, CDR2 SMNVEV (reference sequence). The V and J ends lost 0 bases and 1 base respectively, with 9 bases between them. Here the CDR3 reads CASSLSRTANTEAFF. CDR3 in DNA: TGTGCCAGCAGTTTATCAAGGACAGCGAACACTGAAGCTTTCTTT.

The chain employs TRBV5-1 and TRBJ1-1; tentative D call: TRBD1 (6 bases). The CDR3 runs 16 residues. Between the trimmed V and J ends, which lost 0 bases and 4 bases, there was a span of 16 bases. Germline V gene data show CDR1 as SGHRS and CDR2 as YFSETQ. CDR3: CASSLETGRVSTEAFF. In DNA form, the CDR3 reads TGCGCCAGCAGCTTGGAAACAGGGAGAGTAAGCACTGAAGCTTTCTTT.

The chain links TRBV28 to TRBJ1-5, with 9 positions matching TRBD1. Germline assignment: CDR1 MDHEN and CDR2 SYDVKM. Germline trimming cut 10 bases from V and 6 bases from J; bases unmatched to any gene: 10. The CDR3 is 14 residues long. The CDR3 DNA sequence: TGTGCCACCAGGGACAGGGTTGTCGCTCAGCCCCAGCATTTT. Translated, it gives CATRDRVVAQPQHF.

This sequence joins TRBV7-2 and TRBJ1-1, with D maybe TRBD1 (6 bases). V was pared by 3 bases and J by 6 bases, with 11 bases between. This CDR3 spans 13 amino acids. Germline values: CDR1 SGHTA, CDR2 FQGNSA. CDR3 coding DNA: TGTGCCAGCAGCTTGGAGACAGGACCTGAAGCTTTCTTT. It translates to CASSLETGPEAFF.

V is TRBV7-6 and J is TRBJ2-7; 11 bases align to TRBD2. V lost 3 bases, J lost 4 bases, and 8 bases stayed unmatched. Per the germline V gene, CDR1 is SGHVS and CDR2 is FNYEAQ. The CDR3 extends over 16 amino acids. Written as DNA, the CDR3 is TGTGCCAGCAGCTTGTTAGCGGGAGGGCCTCTATACGAGCAGTACTTC. It yields the protein CASSLLAGGPLYEQYF.

The chain has TRBV7-3 and TRBJ2-1; 11 nucleotides match TRBD2. Trimming removed 5 bases from V and 1 base from J; junction bases left unmatched: 10. Germline V CDR1 and CDR2: SGHTA, FQGTGA. The CDR3 sequence is 18 residues long. This chain's CDR3 is CASSPRLAGMSSYNEQFF. The CDR3 region has the DNA TGTGCCAGCAGCCCGCGACTAGCGGGAATGTCGTCCTACAATGAGCAGTTCTTC.

The chain employs TRBV27 and TRBJ2-2, with 7 bases matching TRBD1. The CDR3 is made up of 14 amino acids. Germline V CDR1 and CDR2: MNHEY, SMNVEV (reference sequence). The J segment lost 3 bases and the V segment lost 8 bases, leaving 6 bases of the junction unmatched. The CDR3 here is CASSDRSYTGELFF. DNA for the CDR3: TGTGCCAGCTCGGACAGGAGTTACACCGGGGAGCTGTTTTTT.